This note documents a single TCR beta chain sequence. Its antigen is not identified. This sample is part of a study of T cells in Graves' hyperthyroidism and ophthalmopathy. Study-wide background: Initial diagnosis, before any treatment, was when peripheral blood was collected. Findings of the study overall: Progression to ophthalmopathy was predicted a median of 6.5 months early. In the analysis, a 13 V-J model separated ophthalmopathy from stable hyperthyroidism.

RNA transcripts served as the template for amplifying TCR beta CDR3 regions. An initial round of RT-PCR targeting the TCR CDR3 relied on the HTBI primer set. TCRdb itself ran the multiplex PCR reads through MiXCR, one entry per CDR3 protein. The repertoire holds approximately 420,000 distinct CDR3 sequences, with more than 13% as singletons. The CDR3 extends over 16 amino acids. Trimming cost V 3 bases and J 3 bases, with 18 bases left between them. CDR1 is LNHDA and CDR2 is SQIVND in the germline V gene (reference sequence). Uncontrolled infection, other autoimmune disease, pregnancy or lactation barred patients from enrollment.

This sequence originates from a woman aged 30 to 39 with Graves' hyperthyroidism. The source material was blood. V and J are TRBV19 and TRBJ2-7; D gene unclear. Here the CDR3 reads CASSIDSAGAYYEQYF. The CDR3 region has the DNA TGTGCCAGTAGTATTGATTCGGCAGGTGCATACTACGAGCAGTACTTC.